This entry describes one TCR beta chain. This specimen belongs to a study of blood T cell repertoires in COVID-19. Study-wide context: Some COVID-19 samples were acute and others convalescent; all came from the United States, Italy and Spain.

V dropped 4 bases and J dropped 9 bases, with 13 bases sitting between them. The CDR3 is made up of 12 amino acids. From germline, CDR1 is GTSNPN and CDR2 SVGIG (reference sequence). Some clones are missing from TCRdb's copy, which holds only in-frame ones; the method was immunoSEQ multiplex PCR. Among 310,000 or so clones listed, more than 75% were seen once. The source of this sequence is a woman aged 50 to 65 with acute or convalescent COVID-19. This chain connects TRBV30 to TRBJ1-5; maybe TRBD1 (5 bases). Source material: peripheral blood. CDR3 sequence reads: CAWKGPGGPQHF. As DNA, the CDR3 is TGTGCCTGGAAAGGCCCCGGGGGGCCCCAGCATTTT.